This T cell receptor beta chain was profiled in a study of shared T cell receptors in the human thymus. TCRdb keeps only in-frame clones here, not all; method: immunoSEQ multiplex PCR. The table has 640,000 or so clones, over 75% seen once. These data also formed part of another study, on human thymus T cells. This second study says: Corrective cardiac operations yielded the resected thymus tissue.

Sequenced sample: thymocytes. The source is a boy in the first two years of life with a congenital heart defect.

CDR3 loop: CASSPDRATEAFF. The CDR3 region has the DNA TGTGCCAGCAGCCCAGACAGGGCCACTGAAGCTTTCTTT. The chain joins TRBV28 to TRBJ1-1; 7 nucleotides line up with TRBD1. Looked up from germline, CDR1 is MDHEN and CDR2 is SYDVKM. The CDR3 has 13 residues. With 6 bases clipped from V and 4 bases from J, the junction kept 5 bases outside the gene matches.